The text below deals with one T cell receptor beta chain. The target antigen is unknown. With 60 Vbeta and 13 Jbeta primers, the PCR was carried out. Authors' data handling: The count from a later analysis was tens of millions of unique TCR beta chains, approximately 9.9 million of them shared. The repertoire was sequenced with immunoSEQ multiplex PCR; TCRdb's copy has only in-frame clones and lacks some. The V and J calls and clone size are taken from that table; D and trimming were inferred from the DNA. In total, the table holds about 38,000 clones. In nominal health when sampled, donors likely had unrecorded immune exposures nonetheless. The sample originates from a study of cytomegalovirus exposure and HLA in healthy donors. General study results and limits: Most TCR sequences were seen very rarely across donors, but some public TCRs occurred in many. It was assumed in the presence/absence analyses that sequencing depth was roughly uniform across donors.

The sequencing sample was made of PBMCs. The source of this sequence is a man in his forties or fifties in good health and CMV-seropositive.

In DNA form, the CDR3 reads TGTGCCAGCAGCGTAGTGGATAGCGGCACCGGGGAGCTGTTTTTT. Its translation: CASSVVDSGTGELFF. The chain couples TRBV9 to TRBJ2-2, with D perhaps matching TRBD2 (6 bases). This CDR3 contains 15 residues. In germline, CDR1 is SGDLS, CDR2 YYNGEE. Trimming took 0 bases from V and 4 from J, leaving 10 bases between them.